This paragraph covers one T cell receptor (beta chain) sequence. This clonotype was counted ten times or more. Its antigen is unknown. No base qualities exist here, and no much larger clone lies one base off it. This sample is part of a study of blood T cells in healthy people across ages (dated by TCRdb to between 2014 and 2017). With respect to the entire study: In model experiments, template switching captured about one uniquely barcoded TCR beta cDNA molecule for every two T cells. Using deep sequencing normalized with unique cDNA molecular identifiers, the study measured how TCR beta repertoire diversity changes with age. Donors of different ages were randomly distributed across sequencing lanes to avoid experimental bias. Donors were grouped into four age groups: young (average 16 years), middle-aged (around 39), aged (around 66) and long-lived (about 90). Using the same blood draw, the study looked at two additional independent replicas of 1 million unique cDNA reads for two donors, one aged 18 to 30 and the other aged 80 or older.

Broad study findings and their caveats: Donor CMV infection status was unknown, potentially confounding age-related changes in expanded clonotypes. The percentage of naive T cells measured by flow cytometry correlated strongly with observed TCR beta diversity. Conclusive comparison of naive and antigen-experienced compartments was prevented by the profiling of bulk unsorted PBMCs. As age increased, observed TCR beta diversity per million T cells dropped in a roughly linear way, and a significant reduction was already evident by age about 40. The long-lived group showed more naive CD4+ T cells, fewer expanded clones and increased TCR diversity than the aged group, suggesting age selection. Total diversity estimates from one million sequenced T cells were considered lower bounds and underestimates.

Systemically healthy Caucasian individuals from Russia, some 36 in total and aged about 6 to 90 years, were included as donors. Approximately 9 milliliters of peripheral blood were collected from each donor into EDTA-treated Vacutainer tubes. Ficoll-Paque density-gradient centrifugation was used to isolate PBMCs, with at least 6.5 million obtained per sample. Total RNA, at least 6 micrograms per sample, was extracted from PBMCs with Trizol reagent. The percentages of naive CD45RAhigh/CD27high T cells were determined by flow cytometry on a PBMC aliquot from every donor. From the germline V gene, CDR1 is SGHRS and CDR2 is YFSETQ. At the junction V is shortened by 5 bases and J by 4 bases, with 15 bases in between. Taken from cysteine to phenylalanine, the CDR3 has 14 residues. The retained sequence is limited to the CDR3, 42 bases, with the frame set at the first base. Library preparation used 5' RACE. Data came from an Illumina HiSeq 2500. A second roughly 6 to 12 cycle PCR used a sample-barcoded 5' primer and a J-beta primer mix. A template-switch 5' adaptor carrying 12 random nucleotides introduced a unique molecular identifier onto each TCR beta cDNA molecule. Each sample yielded at least 2.5 million CDR3-containing paired-end reads. First-strand cDNA synthesis was performed from all RNA using the Mint cDNA synthesis kit, with priming by a TRBC-specific oligonucleotide. Following uracil-DNA glycosylase treatment, a first 18-cycle PCR with universal primers M1SS and BC2_uni_R was performed on all cDNA. In the source study's methods: Normalization of each sample was performed by random selection of 1 million high-quality reads, each carrying a distinct molecular identifier. Reads sharing molecular identifiers were discarded rather than binned into consensus sequences. MiTCR, with a Q25 quality threshold and the strictest error-elimination algorithm, was used for CDR3 identification, clonotype clustering and error correction. A nonparametric unseen species model with Euler transformation was used to estimate lower-bound total TCR beta diversity. The raw public reads went through TCRdb reprocessing: fastp at Q25, MiXCR clone calling, in-frame beta chains kept. Merged by CDR3 protein, the rows form single entries marked with the most common genes and DNA. Here the V and J calls rest on TCRdb's processing, not on the authors' analysis. In this sample the table shows some 1.5 million distinct CDR3 sequences, roughly 43% of which occur a single time. Jointly, the top ten make up 4% of the sample.

Sequencing was carried out using blood. The sequence joins TRBV5-1 to TRBJ1-2; there is no confident call for the D gene. The clonotype comes from a woman younger than 35 in good health. CDR3 loop: CASSLLDTSYGYTF. The sequenced DNA: TGCGCCAGCAGTCTCCTCGACACAAGCTATGGCTACACCTTC.